The entry that follows covers one T cell receptor beta chain sequence. This clonotype turned up a few times. The antigen this receptor binds is unknown. No base qualities exist here, and no much larger clone lies one base off it. All donors were healthy Caucasians. Three pairs of female monozygotic twins, all aged about 18 to 30 years, made up the twin cohort. Positive isolation kits from Invitrogen were used to isolate CD4+ and CD8+ T cell populations. This entry is derived from a study of identical twins (dated by TCRdb to about 2016). Regarding the complete study: The study deep-sequenced TCR alpha and beta repertoires from monozygotic twins, unrelated adults of various ages and cord blood to test whether fetal clonotypes persist. Replicate twin experiments were performed at different times using different library preparation protocols to rule out contamination.

Beyond this particular receptor, the publication reports: Because the same donors could not be followed over many years, conclusions were based on cross-sectional statistical analysis. Fewer insertions were carried by abundant cord blood beta clonotypes, a similar but weaker trend appeared in young adult naive repertoires, and no such trend appeared in memory repertoires. In monozygotic twins, out-of-frame TCR alpha sharing was systematically underestimated by recombination models, although the models agreed with sharing between unrelated individuals. Compared with coincidental sharing between unrelated individuals, an excess of low generation-probability sequences was observed among out-of-frame TCR alpha sequences shared between twins. In beta out-of-frame sequences, excess twin sharing was weaker, because having fewer shared sequences lowered the signal-to-noise ratio. Zero-insertion analyses could be partly confounded by invariant T cells such as MAIT and iNKT, although diverse VJ usage argued against such confounding for most clonotypes.

Its CDR3 holds 15 amino acids, cysteine through phenylalanine. CDR3 DNA is the only sequence kept; it has 45 bases, read in frame from the first base. The germline V gene gives CDR1 as SQVTM and CDR2 as ANQGSEA. Library method: 5' RACE. Sequencing relied on an Illumina HiSeq 2000. A universal primer binding site was introduced by template switching, and a unique molecular identifier was present in the final cDNA, enabling accurate counting of TCR cDNA molecules. Specific primers in the conserved constant-segment region were used to synthesize first-strand cDNA for TCR alpha and beta chains. To control for contamination, every cDNA library was double barcoded, receiving both a SMART-Mk sample barcode and Illumina barcodes. TruSeq adapter sequences, together with Illumina sample barcodes, were added in two successive PCR steps. The TCR alpha and beta cDNA libraries were sequenced on the Illumina HiSeq platform using custom primers. As for how the authors treated the data: MiGEC was used to process raw reads and extract unique molecular identifiers, and MiXCR was used to find CDR3 positions. For each individual, recombination models were inferred using an EM algorithm with the repgenHMM and IGoR tools. Shared clonotypes were analyzed with the tcR package in R, and sharing was normalized by the product of cloneset sizes. To study raw recombination without the effects of thymic and clonal selection, out-of-frame nonproductive sequences were analyzed. The public reads were run again by TCRdb, first through fastp at Q25 and then through MiXCR, and only productive beta chains were kept. CDR3 protein duplicates are merged, each entry listing the most common genes and DNA. TCRdb assigned the V and J calls; the authors' analysis was not used. For this sample the table gives hundreds of thousands of distinct CDR3 sequences, of which roughly a quarter were detected only once. The ten largest clonotypes hold roughly 3% of the sample.

This sample was shared with a second study, whose subject was T cells expressing NK-cell markers. That second report states: Under ten donors provided sorted CD3+CD56+NKG2C+, CD3+CD56+NKG2C- and CD3+CD56-NKG2C+ T-cell subsets, whose TCR beta-chain repertoires were profiled. Among the eight sequenced donors, seven were HCMV-seropositive and one was HCMV-seronegative. To restrict sorting to alphabetaTCR-expressing T cells, an anti-gammadeltaTCR antibody was added in several experiments. In six donors, the dominant CD3+CD56+NKG2C+ clonotypes were among the top 10 CD8+ clonotypes and accounted for roughly 1.0-7.5% of CD8+ T cells. Those dominant clonotypes were again the most abundant among CD3+CD56-NKG2C+ cells in four donors, at about 28.3-65%. Whether the expanded NKG2C-expressing T cell clones were specific for HCMV antigens was left unclear. Randomly selected healthy volunteers, three men and five women, were used as the eight sequenced donors. To determine HCMV serostatus, a commercial ELISA kit was used to detect HCMV-specific IgG in serum. MIGEC handled demultiplexing of the reads and grouping by UMI, while MiTCR was used to assemble and quantify clonotypes. Only TCR cDNA sequences supported by at least two reads were kept to exclude erroneous sequences. Downstream repertoire analysis used the tcR package, and clonotypes were matched across fractions by CDR3 nucleotide sequence plus V segment. VDJmatch was used to annotate antigen specificity against VDJdb, with one amino acid substitution allowed in CDR3.

Sequencing used CD4+ T cells sorted from blood. This clonotype originated in a woman aged 18-35 years in good health. The chain joins TRBV29-1 to TRBJ2-6; TRBD2 matches 14 bases in the middle. The nucleotides are TGCAGTGGACTAGCGGGAGGAGCTGGGGCCAACGTCCTGACTTTC. The encoded protein is CSGLAGGAGANVLTF.